Sequencing of this T cell receptor (beta chain) was carried out in a study of blood T cell repertoires in COVID-19. About the research overall: In each case, the material was cDNA or gDNA derived from T cells, B-cell-depleted T cells, or PBMCs.

Per the authors' pipeline: Nucleated cell number was recorded as an estimate derived from reference gene primer amplification. Assay used: immunoSEQ multiplex PCR; TCRdb lists only in-frame clones, some missing. V and J calls and clone size are as listed in that table; D and trimming were resolved from the DNA. The sample lists around 83,000 clones, about 88% occurring once. The germline CDR1 and CDR2 sequences are SNHLY and FYNNEI. The junction had 7 bases not matched to a gene; V was cut back by 7 bases and J by 5 bases. The CDR3 is made up of 14 amino acids. The sample comprised peripheral blood. The sequence derives from a man aged 80 or over with active or convalescent COVID-19. J is TRBJ1-2 and V is TRBV2; 10 positions match TRBD1. The DNA for the CDR3 is TGTGCCAGCAACGACGACAGGGGGCTGTATGGCTACACCTTC. Translation: CASNDDRGLYGYTF.